What follows describes a single T cell receptor beta chain. The antigen is undetermined. Assay: immunoSEQ multiplex PCR; the TCRdb copy retains only in-frame clones and omits some. The table includes some 240,000 clones, 87% detected once. These data come from a study of cytomegalovirus exposure and HLA in healthy donors. Study summary: A subsequent analysis stated that the 120 or so validation repertoires were run on the same platform as the approximately 610 first-cohort repertoires.

Study-level findings and limits: Some TCR beta chains (roughly 150 of them) were listed as cytomegalovirus-associated.

The source material was PBMCs. The receptor's source is a woman aged 18 to 35 in good health and CMV-seropositive.

Here the CDR3 reads CASSQYDTVKAKEGYTF. The DNA for the CDR3 is TGTGCCAGCAGCCAGTATGACACGGTGAAGGCTAAAGAGGGCTACACCTTC. V gene TRBV14 combines with J gene TRBJ1-2; no clear D. V was trimmed by 3 bases and J by 8 bases, leaving 25 bases between them. Germline V gives CDR1 SGHDN, CDR2 FVKESK. CDR3 length: 17 residues.